This T cell receptor beta chain was captured in a study of radiation and T cells in renal cell carcinoma (TCRdb year 2020). For the wider study: The samples were obtained from a clinical trial, where primary renal cell carcinomas were treated with 15 Gy stereotactic body radiation therapy and then removed by nephrectomy 4 weeks afterward. A total of about 3.8 million unique CDR3 nucleotide sequences, encoding more than 2 million unique CDR3 amino acid sequences, were found across all 55 or so samples. In total, about 53 samples, comprising around 25 tumors and approximately 27 peripheral blood samples, were subjected to TCR beta sequencing. Beyond this particular receptor, the publication reports: Because pretreatment tumor biopsies were not available, the baseline intratumoral presence of clonotypes could not be determined. With a single-armed trial design, the study had no way to address how radiation dose or scheduling affects the TCR repertoire. Tracking of blood repertoire dynamics stopped at roughly 4 weeks after treatment, with no follow-up past that point. In blood, the top tumor clonotypes increased between baseline and 2 weeks post-radiation and then shrank by 4 weeks, which suggests that tumor-resident clones expanded only transiently.

The immunoSEQ kit was used, according to the manufacturer's recommendations, to generate TCR beta libraries from genomic DNA. To prepare libraries, a first multiplex PCR with proprietary primers was run, followed by a second PCR that added unique barcodes, and a bead cleanup was done after each round. A kit-provided positive control reaction and a negative control reaction were included in every sample batch. The final libraries underwent checking on an Agilent 4200 TapeStation D1000 ScreenTape, volumetric pooling, and quantification by qPCR. An Illumina NextSeq500 fitted with a MidOutput 150-cycle cartridge performed the sequencing, running 156 Read1 cycles and 15 Index1 cycles with the kit's custom primers. The pooled library was loaded at 0.95 to 1 pM, with an approximately 20% PhiX control spiked in. Regarding the original processing steps: The vendor-processed data were analyzed in R, and a clonotype was defined as all T cells that share the same CDR3 nucleotide sequence. In the clone abundance analyses, frequencies in each sample were normalized to that sample's 10,000 most abundant clones. Public T cell clones, which averaged fewer than five per sample, were excluded before analysis. An abundance difference of at least 32-fold between compartments was the criterion for calling clonotypes tumor-enriched or baseline blood-enriched. A beta-binomial differential abundance model was applied to find clonotypes that expanded or contracted between blood time points. Tumor-blood repertoire similarity was measured with the Baroni-Urbani and Buser coefficient, and group comparisons used two-tailed Wilcoxon tests in R. Imported from immuneACCESS, the table was reduced by TCRdb to in-frame sequences with V and J called. These copies leave out some clones; in studies compared against another copy, an unresolved V gene accounts for under half, and the cause of the remainder is not known. D and trimming were read from the DNA, whereas the V and J calls and clone size are those reported in that table. Within this sample are about 150,000 clones, with more than 70% of them counted one time only. Around 13% of the sample goes to the ten largest clones.

Cut back by 0 bases and 4 bases, the V and J ends lie 8 bases apart. The germline V gene gives CDR1 as SGDLS and CDR2 as YYNGEE. The CDR3 contains 14 residues, cysteine and phenylalanine counted. The retained sequence is limited to the CDR3, 42 bases, with the frame set at the first base. Explained via the paper, the time point label denotes: baseline pretreatment blood. Explained via the paper, the treatment or condition label denotes: 15 Gy SBRT to primary tumor, nephrectomy 4 weeks later. To follow tumor-enriched clonotypes, peripheral blood was collected serially from radiation-treated patients at baseline and again at 2 weeks and 4 weeks after SBRT. All patients had renal cell carcinoma with clear cell pathology. The QIAamp DNA Blood Mini Kit (Qiagen) was used to prepare genomic DNA for TCR sequencing. Only samples passing all quality control checks were included in the analyses. To note about this clone: The target of this receptor is not known. There are no base qualities to consult, and no much larger clone falls within one base.

The chain couples TRBV9 to TRBJ1-5; no confident D gene assignment can be made. This receptor was obtained from a woman between 45 and 60 years old with renal cell carcinoma. Sequenced material: blood, taken from a patient whose treatment included radiotherapy and nephrectomy. The base sequence is TGTGCCAGCAGCGTAGGCACAGAAAATCAGCCCCAGCATTTT. It codes for CASSVGTENQPQHF.